The present T cell receptor beta chain was sequenced within a study of blood T cell repertoires in COVID-19. Study context: Researchers got acute and convalescent COVID-19 samples from the United States, Italy and Spain. The analysed material was cDNA or gDNA that came from T cells, B-cell-depleted T cells, or PBMCs.

In the original analysis: Researchers report that nucleated cell counts were estimated from reference gene primer amplification. The repertoire was sequenced with immunoSEQ multiplex PCR; TCRdb's copy has only in-frame clones and lacks some. V and J calls and clone size are those listed in that table; D and trimming were worked out from the DNA. Of roughly 40,000 clones listed, approximately 91% are singletons. V was clipped by 0 bases and J by 6 bases; unmatched bases: 13. The germline gives CDR1 MNHEY, CDR2 SVGEGT. This CDR3 is 18 amino acids long. The sequenced sample was peripheral blood. V gene TRBV6-2 or TRBV6-3 combines with J gene TRBJ1-4; TRBD1 matches at 7 bases. The clonotype comes from a human donor in a cohort sampled during active COVID-19. The CDR3 coding sequence is TGTGCCAGCAGTTACTCAACCTACAGGGGAAACCGTGATGAAAAACTGTTTTTT. Translated, it gives CASSYSTYRGNRDEKLFF.